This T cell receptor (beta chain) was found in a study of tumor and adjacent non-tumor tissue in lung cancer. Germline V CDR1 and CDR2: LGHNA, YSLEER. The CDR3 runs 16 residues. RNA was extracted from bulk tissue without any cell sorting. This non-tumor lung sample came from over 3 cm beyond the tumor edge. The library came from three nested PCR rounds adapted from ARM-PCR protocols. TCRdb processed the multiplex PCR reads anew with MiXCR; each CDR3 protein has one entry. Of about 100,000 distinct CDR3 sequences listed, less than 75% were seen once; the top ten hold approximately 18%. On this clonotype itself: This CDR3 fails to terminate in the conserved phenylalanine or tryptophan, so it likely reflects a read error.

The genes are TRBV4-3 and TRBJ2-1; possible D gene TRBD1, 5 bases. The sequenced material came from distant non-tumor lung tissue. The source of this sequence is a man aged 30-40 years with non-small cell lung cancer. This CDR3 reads CASNQGASRARGEQFS. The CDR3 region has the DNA TGCGCCAGCAACCAAGGGGCGTCTAGGGCTCGTGGTGAGCAGTTCTCC.